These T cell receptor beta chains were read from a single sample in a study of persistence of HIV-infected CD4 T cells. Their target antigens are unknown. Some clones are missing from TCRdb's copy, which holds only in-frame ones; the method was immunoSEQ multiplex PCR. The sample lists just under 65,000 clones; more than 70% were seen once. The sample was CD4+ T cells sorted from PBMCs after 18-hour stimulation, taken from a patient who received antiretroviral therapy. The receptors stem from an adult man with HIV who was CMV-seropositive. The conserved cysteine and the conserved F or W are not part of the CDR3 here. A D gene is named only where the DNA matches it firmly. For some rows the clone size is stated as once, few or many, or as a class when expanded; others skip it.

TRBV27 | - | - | ASSLDKDLGCNQPQH
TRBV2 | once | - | ASSADQTSGYT
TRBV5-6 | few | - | ASLSWGPSYTDTQY
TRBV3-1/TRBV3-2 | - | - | ASSFMGRGTQY
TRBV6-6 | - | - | ASNSGNQPQH
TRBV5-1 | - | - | ASSFLQGTYEQY
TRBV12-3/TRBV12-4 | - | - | ASSPGIGYT
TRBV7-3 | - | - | ASSPAGRRETQY
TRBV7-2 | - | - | ASSLGRTVAGYT
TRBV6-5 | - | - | ARGSNYGYT
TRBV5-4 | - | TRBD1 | ASSLGGTGYMGEQF